This T cell receptor beta chain was recorded in a study of shared clonotypes between healthy human individuals. The V gene end was trimmed by 3 bases and the J gene end by 2 bases; junction bases not matched to a gene: 6. Germline CDR1 reads KGHSH; CDR2 reads LQKENI. This CDR3 contains 17 residues. The assay was immunoSEQ multiplex PCR, and TCRdb's table has in-frame clones only and misses some. The data contain over 1.5 million clones, 98% of them singletons. This clone was observed many times. The sample was naive CD4+ T cells sorted from blood. Subset specified: CD45RA+ positively selected. J is TRBJ2-2 and V is TRBV18, with TRBD2 identical over 10 bases. This TCR derives from a man under 40 in good health. The CDR3 coding sequence is TGTGCCAGCTCACCCCCCGGACTAGCGGTTAACACCGGGGAGCTGTTTTTT. Residues: CASSPPGLAVNTGELFF. The whole variable domain, filled in from reference TRBV18 and TRBJ2-2, reads NAGVMQNPRHLVRRRGQEARLRCSPMKGHSHVYWYRQLPEEGLKFMVYLQKENIIDESGMPKERFSAEFPKEGPSILRIQQVVRGDSAAYFCASSPPGLAVNTGELFFGEGSRLTVL.